Here is one T cell receptor (beta chain) with its context. Survey-level resolution applied to immunoSEQ assay v3.0. TCRdb's table, derived via immunoSEQ multiplex PCR, lists solely in-frame clones and lacks some. The repertoire has roughly 42,000 clones, roughly nine tenths of them found once; the top ten carry roughly 5%. The data originate from a study of long-term antiretroviral therapy in people with HIV. This CDR3 has 14 residues. Germline V gene data show CDR1 as MNHNS and CDR2 as SASEGT. Trimming took 4 bases from V and 4 from J, leaving 10 bases between them. The sequencing used unsorted PBMCs, collected 0.1 years before starting antiretroviral therapy. The origin of this receptor is a woman aged 50 to 60 with HIV. This chain links TRBV6-1 with TRBJ1-4; a possible D gene is TRBD1 (6 bases). CDR3 sequence reads: CASSGTAINEKLFF. CDR3 in DNA: TGTGCCAGCAGTGGGACAGCAATTAATGAAAAACTGTTTTTT.